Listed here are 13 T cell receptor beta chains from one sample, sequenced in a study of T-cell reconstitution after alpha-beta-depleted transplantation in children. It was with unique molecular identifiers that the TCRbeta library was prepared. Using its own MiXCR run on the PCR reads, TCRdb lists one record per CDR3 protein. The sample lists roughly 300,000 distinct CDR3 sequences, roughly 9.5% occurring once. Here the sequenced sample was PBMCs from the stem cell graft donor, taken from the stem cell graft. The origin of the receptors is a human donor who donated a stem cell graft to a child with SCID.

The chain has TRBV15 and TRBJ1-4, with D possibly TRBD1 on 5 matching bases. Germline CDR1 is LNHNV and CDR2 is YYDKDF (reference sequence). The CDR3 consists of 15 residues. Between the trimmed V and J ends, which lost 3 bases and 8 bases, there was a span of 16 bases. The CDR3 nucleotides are TGTGCCACCAGCAGGGGGGGTAGCGGAAAGGAAAAACTGTTTTTT. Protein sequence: CATSRGGSGKEKLFF. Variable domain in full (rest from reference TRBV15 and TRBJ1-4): DAMVIQNPRYQVTQFGKPVTLSCSQTLNHNVMYWYQQKSSQAPKLLFHYYDKDFNNEADTPDNFQSRRPNTSFCFLDIRSPGLGDTAMYLCATSRGGSGKEKLFFGSGTQLSVL.

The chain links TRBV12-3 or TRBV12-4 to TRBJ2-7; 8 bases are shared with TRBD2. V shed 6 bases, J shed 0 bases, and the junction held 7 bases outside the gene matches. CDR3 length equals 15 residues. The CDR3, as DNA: TGTGCCAGCAGCGTTAGCGGGGCCAACTCCTACGAGCAGTACTTC. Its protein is CASSVSGANSYEQYF.

The CDR3 reads CASSIGLANEQYF. The CDR3 DNA reads as TGTGCCAGTAGTATTGGTCTAGCGAACGAGCAGTACTTC. The chain couples TRBV19 to TRBJ2-7, with D possibly being TRBD2 (6 bases). This CDR3 contains 13 residues. Trimming removed 3 bases at V and 5 bases at J, with 11 bases between. Looked up from germline, CDR1 is LNHDA and CDR2 is SQIVND (reference sequence).

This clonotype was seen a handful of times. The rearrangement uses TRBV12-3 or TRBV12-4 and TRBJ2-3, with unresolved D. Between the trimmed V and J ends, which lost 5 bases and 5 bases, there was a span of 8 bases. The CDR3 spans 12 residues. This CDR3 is CASSPDRDTQYF. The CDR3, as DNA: TGTGCCAGCAGTCCTGACCGAGATACGCAGTATTTT.

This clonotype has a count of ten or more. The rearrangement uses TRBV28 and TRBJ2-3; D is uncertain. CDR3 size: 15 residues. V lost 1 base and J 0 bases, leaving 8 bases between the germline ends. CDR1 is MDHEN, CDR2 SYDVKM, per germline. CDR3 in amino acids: CASSLSQSSTDTQYF. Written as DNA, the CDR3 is TGTGCCAGCAGTTTATCGCAGTCTAGCACAGATACGCAGTATTTT.

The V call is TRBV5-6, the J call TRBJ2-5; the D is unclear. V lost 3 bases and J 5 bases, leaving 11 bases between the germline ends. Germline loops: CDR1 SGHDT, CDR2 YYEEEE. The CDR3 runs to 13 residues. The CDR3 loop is CASSSQPRETQYF. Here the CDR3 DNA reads TGTGCCAGCAGCTCCCAACCCCGGGAGACCCAGTACTTC.

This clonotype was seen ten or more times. CDR3 region: CASVSNTGELFF. For the CDR3, the DNA is TGTGCCAGCGTATCAAACACCGGGGAGCTGTTTTTT. The rearrangement links TRBV7-9 to TRBJ2-2; D is unresolved. Germline loops: CDR1 SEHNR, CDR2 FQNEAQ (reference sequence). Trimming removed 8 bases from V and 2 bases from J, with 6 bases in between. The length of the CDR3 is 12 residues.

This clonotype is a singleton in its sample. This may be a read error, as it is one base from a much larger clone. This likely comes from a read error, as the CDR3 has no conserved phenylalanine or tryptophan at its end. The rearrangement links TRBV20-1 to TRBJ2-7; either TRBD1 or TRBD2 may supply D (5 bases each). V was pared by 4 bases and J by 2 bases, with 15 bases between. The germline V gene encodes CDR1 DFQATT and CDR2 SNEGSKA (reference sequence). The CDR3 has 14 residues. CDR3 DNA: TGCAGTGCTATGGAGTGGGACCGTCCCTACGAGCAGTACATC. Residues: CSAMEWDRPYEQYI.

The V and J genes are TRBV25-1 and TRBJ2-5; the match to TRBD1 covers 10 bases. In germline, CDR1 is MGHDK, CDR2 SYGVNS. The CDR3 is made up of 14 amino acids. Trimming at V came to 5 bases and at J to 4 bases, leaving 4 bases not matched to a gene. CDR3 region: CASSFDRGRETQYF. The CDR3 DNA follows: TGTGCCAGCAGTTTCGACAGGGGGCGAGAGACCCAGTACTTC. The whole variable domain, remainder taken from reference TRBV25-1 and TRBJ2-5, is EADIYQTPRYLVIGTGKKITLECSQTMGHDKMYWYQQDPGMELHLIHYSYGVNSTEKGDLSSESTVSRIRTEHFPLTLESARPSHTSQYLCASSFDRGRETQYFGPGTRLLVL.

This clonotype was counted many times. The chain's CDR3 is CAISAGTESSYNEQFF. The CDR3 bases are TGTGCCATCAGCGCCGGGACCGAGAGCTCCTACAATGAGCAGTTCTTC. This chain uses TRBV10-3 with TRBJ2-1, with D perhaps assigned TRBD1 or TRBD2 (5 bases each). CDR1 and CDR2 from the germline V gene are ENHRY and SYGVKD. The CDR3 contains 16 residues. Trimming took 6 bases from V and 0 from J, leaving 15 bases between them.

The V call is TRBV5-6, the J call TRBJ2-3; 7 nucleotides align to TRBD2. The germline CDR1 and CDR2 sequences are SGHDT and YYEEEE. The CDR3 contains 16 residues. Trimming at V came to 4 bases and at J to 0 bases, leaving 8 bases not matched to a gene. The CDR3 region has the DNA TGTGCCAGCAGCGGGGGGGAGTCTGATAGCACAGATACGCAGTATTTT. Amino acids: CASSGGESDSTDTQYF.

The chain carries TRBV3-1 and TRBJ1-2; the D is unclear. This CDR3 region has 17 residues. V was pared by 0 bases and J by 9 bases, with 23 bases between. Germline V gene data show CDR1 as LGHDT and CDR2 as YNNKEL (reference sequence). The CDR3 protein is CASSQDGLDAVAGSYTF. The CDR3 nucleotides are TGTGCCAGCAGCCAAGACGGTTTAGACGCCGTCGCGGGAAGCTACACCTTC. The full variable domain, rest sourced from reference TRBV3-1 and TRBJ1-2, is DTAVSQTPKYLVTQMGNDKSIKCEQNLGHDTMYWYKQDSKKFLKIMFSYNNKELIINETVPNRFSPKSPDKAHLNLHINSLELGDSAVYFCASSQDGLDAVAGSYTFGSGTRLTVV.

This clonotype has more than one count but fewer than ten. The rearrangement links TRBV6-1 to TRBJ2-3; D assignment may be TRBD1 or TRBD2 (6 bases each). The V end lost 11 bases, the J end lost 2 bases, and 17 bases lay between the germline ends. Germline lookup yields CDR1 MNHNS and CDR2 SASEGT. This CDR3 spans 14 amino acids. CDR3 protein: CAAGGWGATDTQYF. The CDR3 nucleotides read TGTGCCGCTGGGGGGTGGGGGGCCACAGATACGCAGTATTTT.